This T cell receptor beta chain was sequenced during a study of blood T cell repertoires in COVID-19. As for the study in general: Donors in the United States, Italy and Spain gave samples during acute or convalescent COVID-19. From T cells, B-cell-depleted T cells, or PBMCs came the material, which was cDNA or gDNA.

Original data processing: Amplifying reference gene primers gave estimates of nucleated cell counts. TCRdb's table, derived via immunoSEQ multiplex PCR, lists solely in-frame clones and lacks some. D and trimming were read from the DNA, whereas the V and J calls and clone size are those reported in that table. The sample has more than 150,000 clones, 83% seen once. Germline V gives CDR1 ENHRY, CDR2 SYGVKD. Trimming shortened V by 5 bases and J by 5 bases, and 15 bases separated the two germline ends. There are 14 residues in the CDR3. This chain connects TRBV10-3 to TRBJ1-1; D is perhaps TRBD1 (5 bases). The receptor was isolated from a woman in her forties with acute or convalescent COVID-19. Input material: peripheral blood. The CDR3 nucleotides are TGTGCCATCAGTAGCCAGGTAGGGGCAACTGAAGCTTTCTTT. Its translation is CAISSQVGATEAFF.